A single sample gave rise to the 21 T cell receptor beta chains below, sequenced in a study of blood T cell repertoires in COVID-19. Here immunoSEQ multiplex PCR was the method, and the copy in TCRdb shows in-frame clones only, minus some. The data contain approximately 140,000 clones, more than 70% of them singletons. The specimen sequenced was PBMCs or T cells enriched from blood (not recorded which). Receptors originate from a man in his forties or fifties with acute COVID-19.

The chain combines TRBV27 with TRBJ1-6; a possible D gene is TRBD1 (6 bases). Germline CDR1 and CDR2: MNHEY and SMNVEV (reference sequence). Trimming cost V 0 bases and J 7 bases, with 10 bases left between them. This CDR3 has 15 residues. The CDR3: CASSLSTGWNSPLHF. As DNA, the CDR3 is TGTGCCAGCAGTTTATCAACAGGGTGGAATTCACCCCTCCACTTT.

The CDR3 is CASSYKGHAYEQYF. CDR3 DNA sequence: TGTGCCAGCAGTTACAAGGGGCACGCCTACGAGCAGTACTTC. The chain uses TRBV6-6 and TRBJ2-7; perhaps TRBD1 as D (5 bases). The ends were cut back, 2 bases at V and 2 bases at J, with 10 bases in the middle. Germline loops: CDR1 MNHNY, CDR2 SVGAGI (reference sequence). The CDR3 has 14 residues.

The CDR3 nucleotides read TGTGCCAGCAGAGGGACAGCCGACACAGATACGCAGTATTTT. It encodes CASRGTADTDTQYF. The chain recombines TRBV5-5 with TRBJ2-3; 7 nucleotides agree with TRBD1. After removal of 5 bases from V and 2 bases from J, the junction contained 5 bases not matched to a gene. The germline gives CDR1 SGHKS, CDR2 YYEKEE (reference sequence). This CDR3 contains 14 residues.

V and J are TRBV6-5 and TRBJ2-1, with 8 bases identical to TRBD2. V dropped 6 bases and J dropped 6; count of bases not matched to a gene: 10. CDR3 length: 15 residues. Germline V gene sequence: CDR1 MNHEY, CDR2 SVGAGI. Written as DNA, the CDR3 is TGTGCCAGCAGCCGCGGGACTAGAAAGGGCAATGAGCAGTTCTTC. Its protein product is CASSRGTRKGNEQFF.

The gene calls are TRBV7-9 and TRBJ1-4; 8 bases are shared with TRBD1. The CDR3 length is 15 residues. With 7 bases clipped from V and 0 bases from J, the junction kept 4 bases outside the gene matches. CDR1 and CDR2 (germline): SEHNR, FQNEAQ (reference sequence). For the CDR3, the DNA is TGTGCCAGCACGGGACAGGTTGCAACTAATGAAAAACTGTTTTTT. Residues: CASTGQVATNEKLFF.

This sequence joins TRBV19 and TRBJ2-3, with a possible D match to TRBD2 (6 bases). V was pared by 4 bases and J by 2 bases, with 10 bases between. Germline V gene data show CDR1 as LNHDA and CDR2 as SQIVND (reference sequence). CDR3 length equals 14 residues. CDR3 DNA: TGTGCCAGTAGTAGGGGGAGGTCCACAGATACGCAGTATTTT. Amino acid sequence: CASSRGRSTDTQYF.

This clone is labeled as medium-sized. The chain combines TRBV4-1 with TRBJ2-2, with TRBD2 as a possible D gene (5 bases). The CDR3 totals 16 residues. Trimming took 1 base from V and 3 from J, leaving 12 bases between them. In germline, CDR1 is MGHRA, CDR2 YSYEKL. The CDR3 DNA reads TGCGCCAGCAGCCAAGCTTTCGGGATGGACACCGGGGAGCTGTTTTTT. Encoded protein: CASSQAFGMDTGELFF.

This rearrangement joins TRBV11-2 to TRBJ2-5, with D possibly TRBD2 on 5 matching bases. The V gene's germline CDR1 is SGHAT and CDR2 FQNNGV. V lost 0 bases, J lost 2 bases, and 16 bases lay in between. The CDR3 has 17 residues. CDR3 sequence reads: CASSLDSGVTGQETQYF. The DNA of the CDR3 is TGTGCCAGCAGCTTAGATTCGGGCGTAACGGGACAAGAGACCCAGTACTTC.

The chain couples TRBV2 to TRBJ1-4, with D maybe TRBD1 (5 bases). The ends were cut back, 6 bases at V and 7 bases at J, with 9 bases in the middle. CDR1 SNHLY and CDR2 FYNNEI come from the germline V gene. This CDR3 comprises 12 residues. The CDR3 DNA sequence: TGTGCCAGCAGGACGGGGGGTGAAAAACTGTTTTTT. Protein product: CASRTGGEKLFF.

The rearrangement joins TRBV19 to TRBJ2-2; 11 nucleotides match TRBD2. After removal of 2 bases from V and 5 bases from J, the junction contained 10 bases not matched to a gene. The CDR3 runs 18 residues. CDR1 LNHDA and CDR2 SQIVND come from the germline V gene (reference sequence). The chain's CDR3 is CASSIISGTSGQTGELFF. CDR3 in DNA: TGTGCCAGTAGTATAATCTCCGGGACTAGCGGACAAACCGGGGAGCTGTTTTTT.

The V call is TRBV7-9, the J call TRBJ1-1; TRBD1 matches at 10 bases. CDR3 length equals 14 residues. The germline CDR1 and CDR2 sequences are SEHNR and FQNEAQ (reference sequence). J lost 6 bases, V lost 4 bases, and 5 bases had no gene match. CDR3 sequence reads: CASSWGQGRPEAFF. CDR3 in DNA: TGTGCCAGCAGCTGGGGACAGGGGCGACCTGAAGCTTTCTTT. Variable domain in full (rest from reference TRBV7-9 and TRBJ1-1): DTGVSQNPRHKITKRGQNVTFRCDPISEHNRLYWYRQTLGQGPEFLTYFQNEAQLEKSRLLSDRFSAERPKGSFSTLEIQRTEQGDSAMYLCASSWGQGRPEAFFGQGTRLTVV.

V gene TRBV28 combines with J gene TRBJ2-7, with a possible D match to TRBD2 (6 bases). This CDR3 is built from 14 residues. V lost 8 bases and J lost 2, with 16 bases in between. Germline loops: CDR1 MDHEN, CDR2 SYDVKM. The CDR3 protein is CASASRDGTYEQYF. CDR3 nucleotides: TGTGCCAGCGCTTCGCGGGACGGAACCTACGAGCAGTACTTC. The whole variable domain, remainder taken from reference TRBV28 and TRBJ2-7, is DVKVTQSSRYLVKRTGEKVFLECVQDMDHENMFWYRQDPGLGLRLIYFSYDVKMKEKGDIPEGYSVSREKKERFSLILESASTNQTSMYLCASASRDGTYEQYFGPGTRLTVT.

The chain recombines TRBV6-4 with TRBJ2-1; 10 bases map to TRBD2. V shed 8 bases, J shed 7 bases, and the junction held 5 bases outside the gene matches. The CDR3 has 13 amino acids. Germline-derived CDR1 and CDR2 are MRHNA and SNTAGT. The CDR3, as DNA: TGTGCCAGCGCACCGACTAGCGGGAATGAGCAGTTCTTC. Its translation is CASAPTSGNEQFF.

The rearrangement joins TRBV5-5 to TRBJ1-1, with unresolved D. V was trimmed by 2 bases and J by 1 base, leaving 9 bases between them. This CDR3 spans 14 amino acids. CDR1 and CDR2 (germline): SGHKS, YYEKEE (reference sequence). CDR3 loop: CASSFYTQNTEAFF. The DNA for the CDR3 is TGTGCCAGCAGCTTTTACACCCAGAACACTGAAGCTTTCTTT.

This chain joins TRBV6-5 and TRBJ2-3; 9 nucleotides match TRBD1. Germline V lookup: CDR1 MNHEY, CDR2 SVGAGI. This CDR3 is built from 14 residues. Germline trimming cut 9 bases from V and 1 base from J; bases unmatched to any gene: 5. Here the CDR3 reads CASVRDRGTDTQYF. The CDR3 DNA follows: TGTGCCAGTGTTCGGGACAGGGGCACAGATACGCAGTATTTT.

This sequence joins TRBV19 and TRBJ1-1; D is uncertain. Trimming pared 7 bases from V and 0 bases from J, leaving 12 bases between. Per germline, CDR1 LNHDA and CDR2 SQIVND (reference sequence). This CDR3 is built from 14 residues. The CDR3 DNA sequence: TGTGCCAGTAAGCAGGAAGTTATGAACACTGAAGCTTTCTTT. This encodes CASKQEVMNTEAFF.

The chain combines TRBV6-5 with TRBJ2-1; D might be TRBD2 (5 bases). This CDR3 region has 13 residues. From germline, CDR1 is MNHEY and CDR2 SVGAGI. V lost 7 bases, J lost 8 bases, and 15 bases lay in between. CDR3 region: CASTLHPGDEQFF. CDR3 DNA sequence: TGTGCCAGCACCCTCCATCCCGGGGATGAGCAGTTCTTC.

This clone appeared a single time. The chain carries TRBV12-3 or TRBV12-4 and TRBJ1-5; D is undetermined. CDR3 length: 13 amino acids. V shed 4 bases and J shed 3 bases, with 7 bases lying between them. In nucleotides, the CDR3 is TGTGCCAGCAGTTCGAGGAACAATCAGCCCCAGCATTTT. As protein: CASSSRNNQPQHF.

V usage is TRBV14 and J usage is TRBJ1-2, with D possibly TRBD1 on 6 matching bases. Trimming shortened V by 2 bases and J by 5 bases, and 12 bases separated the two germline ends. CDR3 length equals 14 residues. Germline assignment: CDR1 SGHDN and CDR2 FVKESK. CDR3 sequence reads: CASSQTGLAYGYTF. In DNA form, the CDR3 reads TGTGCCAGCAGCCAAACAGGGTTAGCGTATGGCTACACCTTC.

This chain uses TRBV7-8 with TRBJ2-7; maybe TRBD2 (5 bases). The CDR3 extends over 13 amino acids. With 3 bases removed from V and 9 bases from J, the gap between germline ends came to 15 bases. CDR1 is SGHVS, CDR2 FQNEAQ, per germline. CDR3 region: CASSLSGTSGQYF. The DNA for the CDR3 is TGTGCCAGCAGCTTGAGCGGAACTTCGGGGCAGTACTTC.

The CDR3 DNA reads as TGTGCCAGCAGTTTATCGGGCTCACAGAACACCGGGGAGCTGTTTTTT. Translating it yields CASSLSGSQNTGELFF. The J gene is TRBJ2-2, the V gene TRBV27; no clear D gene. In germline, CDR1 is MNHEY, CDR2 SMNVEV (reference sequence). The CDR3 has 16 amino acids. The germline V and J ends were trimmed by 0 bases and 1 base, with 9 bases remaining between them.